These T cell receptor beta chains were read from a single sample in a study of blood T cell repertoires in COVID-19. The table came from immunoSEQ multiplex PCR; TCRdb's copy has only in-frame clones and leaves some out. The sample has roughly 250,000 clones; about nine tenths are singletons. The sample was PBMCs or T cells enriched from blood (not recorded which). These receptors all stem from a woman in her twenties or thirties with acute COVID-19. CDR3s include the opening cysteine and the closing phenylalanine or tryptophan. Each record gives: D gene, V gene, CDR3 protein. A D gene is named only where the DNA matches it firmly.

D: TRBD1; V: TRBV25-1; CDR3: CASSDHRGEQYF
D: TRBD1; V: TRBV5-4; CDR3: CASRIRTGTIDEQFF
D: .; V: TRBV5-4; CDR3: CASSPPSGENTEAFF
D: .; V: TRBV18; CDR3: CASSPTPDREYGYTF
D: TRBD1; V: TRBV11-2; CDR3: CASSLGGGQDGSPLHF
D: TRBD1; V: TRBV30; CDR3: CAWSSGQGMLGYGYTF
D: .; V: TRBV6-4; CDR3: CASSEGEGADTQYF
D: .; V: TRBV27; CDR3: CASSPRDTVRDEQYF
D: .; V: TRBV6-5; CDR3: CASRRGIWETQYF
D: .; V: TRBV21-1; CDR3: CASSKKDREVTNEKLFF
D: .; V: TRBV14; CDR3: CASSPLDIPYGYTF
D: TRBD1; V: TRBV6-5; CDR3: CASSHHRGGTGELFF
D: .; V: TRBV6-2/TRBV6-3; CDR3: CASSYGRGSYNEQFF
D: .; V: TRBV6-5; CDR3: CASLLWGRGMDGYTF
D: .; V: TRBV5-4; CDR3: CASSLTGPNYGYTF
D: TRBD2; V: TRBV27; CDR3: CASSLRPTSGASTDTQYF
D: TRBD2; V: TRBV19; CDR3: CASSRGEPETQYF
D: .; V: TRBV6-2/TRBV6-3; CDR3: CASSFRVSNQPQHF
D: .; V: TRBV19; CDR3: CASRLTGSGNTIYF
D: TRBD2; V: TRBV3-1/TRBV3-2; CDR3: CATTGRTSGVRSYEQYF
D: .; V: TRBV19; CDR3: CASSNSNEQFF
D: .; V: TRBV19; CDR3: CASSYGAAENIRPQHF
D: .; V: TRBV6-2/TRBV6-3; CDR3: CASSYSLQGYSNQPQHF
D: .; V: TRBV4-2; CDR3: CASSQGSGLNTEAFF
D: .; V: TRBV5-5; CDR3: CASSLIGDTEAFF
D: .; V: TRBV2; CDR3: CASTVRGEQPQHF
D: TRBD1; V: TRBV7-9; CDR3: CASSLSGQGVAEAFF
D: TRBD1; V: TRBV18; CDR3: CASSRGTGIEKLFF
D: .; V: TRBV18; CDR3: CASSSFDGTEAFF
D: .; V: TRBV5-1; CDR3: CASSFGGFPMMETQYF
D: .; V: TRBV30; CDR3: CAWDSQETQYF
D: .; V: TRBV10-3; CDR3: CAISVRSGYATEAFF
D: TRBD1; V: TRBV7-2; CDR3: CASSWQTGSNQPQHF
D: TRBD2; V: TRBV20-1; CDR3: CSADGGYEQFF
D: .; V: TRBV7-2; CDR3: CASSPIPREYGYTF
D: .; V: TRBV7-6; CDR3: CASSLEVRHSSGANVLTF
D: TRBD1; V: TRBV6-5; CDR3: CASRYGTGEDEQFF
D: TRBD1; V: TRBV28; CDR3: CASTPDRADGELFF
D: .; V: TRBV18; CDR3: CASSPELTNPGYTF
D: TRBD1; V: TRBV5-1; CDR3: CASSRTGTGNSPLHF
D: .; V: TRBV7-8; CDR3: CASSPSRLNQPQHF
D: TRBD2; V: TRBV28; CDR3: CASRILAGGGELFF
D: TRBD1; V: TRBV7-9; CDR3: CASSPSDRTEKLFF
D: TRBD2; V: TRBV19; CDR3: CASRTSGGNTGELFF
D: .; V: TRBV7-8; CDR3: CASSFLSRGSGNTIYF
D: .; V: TRBV5-1; CDR3: CASSLKLVPATNEQFF
D: .; V: TRBV27; CDR3: CASSLSPGAGNTIYF
D: .; V: TRBV15; CDR3: CATSRDWGGTPLHF
D: .; V: TRBV3-1/TRBV3-2; CDR3: CASSPKTGTMNTEAFF
D: TRBD1; V: TRBV13; CDR3: CASSIRDRAPYEQYF
D: TRBD1; V: TRBV5-6; CDR3: CASSLEGQTEAFF
D: .; V: TRBV19; CDR3: CASSIDYGQRALMNTEAFF
D: .; V: TRBV7-6; CDR3: CASSPLWRVGLHTEAFF
D: TRBD2; V: TRBV5-1; CDR3: CASGSATGGPDEQFF